This T cell receptor (beta chain) came from a study of T cell changes during pregnancy in multiple sclerosis. The table came from immunoSEQ multiplex PCR; TCRdb's copy has only in-frame clones and leaves some out. Of tens of thousands of clones listed, roughly 90% are singletons. The sample was peripheral blood, taken after pregnancy. The receptor's source is a female donor in good health, enrolled as a control in a pregnancy study.

Here the CDR3 reads CASSVIAVYNEQFF. The CDR3 nucleotides read TGTGCCAGCAGTGTAATAGCGGTTTACAATGAGCAGTTCTTC. This chain uses TRBV28 with TRBJ2-1, with D maybe TRBD2 (6 bases). CDR1 MDHEN and CDR2 SYDVKM come from the germline V gene. The V gene lost 5 bases and the J gene lost 4 bases, with 12 bases spanning the gap. CDR3 size: 14 residues. Full variable domain (remainder filled in from reference TRBV28 and TRBJ2-1): DVKVTQSSRYLVKRTGEKVFLECVQDMDHENMFWYRQDPGLGLRLIYFSYDVKMKEKGDIPEGYSVSREKKERFSLILESASTNQTSMYLCASSVIAVYNEQFFGPGTRLTVL.